This T cell receptor beta chain was identified during a study of naive and memory T cell subsets. Four PCR rounds used nested alpha and beta constant region primers plus the SP2 primer. For blood and skin samples, reverse transcription used TCR alpha and beta constant primers. TCRdb re-called the 5' RACE reads through MiXCR, storing one row per CDR3 protein. The sample has around 56,000 distinct CDR3 sequences, approximately 8% seen once; the top ten hold just over 9.5%. Findings of the study overall: Potentially, T cell activation and differentiation skew this RNA-based measurement.

Between the trimmed V and J ends, which lost 3 bases and 8 bases, there was a span of 13 bases. The CDR3 length is 13 residues. Per germline, CDR1 LGHNA and CDR2 YNFKEQ. TCR cDNA received a 3' ligated oligonucleotide that carried a UMI. RNA was extracted from 2 to 3 ml of whole blood of healthy adults. Reverse transcription used DNase-treated unsorted total RNA, aiming for roughly 1 to 1000 ng. About this clonotype: The antigen is unknown.

The chain uses TRBV4-2 and TRBJ1-1; D unclear. This clonotype was obtained from a female donor in good health. The CDR3: CASSHPRKGEAFF. DNA of the CDR3: TGTGCCAGCAGCCACCCCAGGAAGGGAGAAGCTTTCTTT.